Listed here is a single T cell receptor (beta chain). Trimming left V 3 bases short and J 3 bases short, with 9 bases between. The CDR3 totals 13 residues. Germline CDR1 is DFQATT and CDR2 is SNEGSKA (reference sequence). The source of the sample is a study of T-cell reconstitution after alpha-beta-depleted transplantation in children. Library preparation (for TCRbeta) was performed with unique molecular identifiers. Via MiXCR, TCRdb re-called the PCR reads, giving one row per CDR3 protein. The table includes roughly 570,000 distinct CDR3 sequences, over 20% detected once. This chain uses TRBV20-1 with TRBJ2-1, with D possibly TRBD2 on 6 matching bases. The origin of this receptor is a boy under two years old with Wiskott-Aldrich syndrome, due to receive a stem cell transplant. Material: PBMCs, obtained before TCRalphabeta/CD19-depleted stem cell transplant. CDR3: CSASETSYNEQFF. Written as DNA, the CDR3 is TGCAGTGCTAGCGAGACTAGCTACAATGAGCAGTTCTTC.